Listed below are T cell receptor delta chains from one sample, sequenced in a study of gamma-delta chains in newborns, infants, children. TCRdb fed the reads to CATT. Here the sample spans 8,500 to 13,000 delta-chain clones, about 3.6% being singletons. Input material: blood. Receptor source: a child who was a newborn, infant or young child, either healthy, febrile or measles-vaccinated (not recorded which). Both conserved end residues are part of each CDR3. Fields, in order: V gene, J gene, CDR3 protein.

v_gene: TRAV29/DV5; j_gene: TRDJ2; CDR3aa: CAASRRVRLRGGYAAQLFF
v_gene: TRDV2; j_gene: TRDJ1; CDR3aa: CACDTLRGILGDTTEADKLIF
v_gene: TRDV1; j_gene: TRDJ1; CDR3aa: CALGELPLLTTLGFGKLIF
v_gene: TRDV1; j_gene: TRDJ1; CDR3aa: CALGVYWGTPGADKLIF
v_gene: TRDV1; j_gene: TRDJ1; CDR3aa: CALGELDSYAALGDRNTDKLIF
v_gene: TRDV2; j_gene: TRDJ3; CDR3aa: CACDTGGFSSWDTRQMFF
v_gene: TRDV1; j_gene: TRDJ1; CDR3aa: CALGELVKKDSGGDRTYTDKLIF
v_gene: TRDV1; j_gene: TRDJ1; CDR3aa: CALGDPRGTGGYACTDKLIF
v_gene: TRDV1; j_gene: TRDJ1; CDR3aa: CALGKGGGPTKGWGIHRRTDKLIF
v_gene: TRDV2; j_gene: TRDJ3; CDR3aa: CACDTVGLSSWDTRQMFF
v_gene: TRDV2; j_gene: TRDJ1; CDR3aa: CACSPLLGGGDKLIF
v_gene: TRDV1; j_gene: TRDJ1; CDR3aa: CALGELGLPGDRQLLYTDKLIF
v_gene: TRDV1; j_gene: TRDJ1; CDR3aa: CALGERVAGILYTDKLIF
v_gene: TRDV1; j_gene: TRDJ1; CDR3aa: CALGEPIFLFSFVGTEGLIF
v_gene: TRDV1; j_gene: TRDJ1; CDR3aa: CALGDLGLPTTGGILSDKLIF
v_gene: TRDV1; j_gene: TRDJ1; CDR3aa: CALGGPRRMSGTPNTDKLIF
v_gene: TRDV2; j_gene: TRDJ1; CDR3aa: CACDTVDSGERYTDKLIF
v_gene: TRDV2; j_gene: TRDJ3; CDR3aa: CACDTRGSESSWDTRQMFF
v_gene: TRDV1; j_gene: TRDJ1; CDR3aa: CALDFPGDRPDKLIF
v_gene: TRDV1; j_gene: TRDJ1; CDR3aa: CALGEPSKSPRYTDKLIF
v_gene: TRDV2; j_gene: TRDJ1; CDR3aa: CACDPLGDLTDKLIF
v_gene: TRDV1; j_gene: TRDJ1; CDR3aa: CALGDGSFWGINHTDKLIF
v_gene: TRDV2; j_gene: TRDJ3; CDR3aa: CACAHTGGYWDTRQMFF
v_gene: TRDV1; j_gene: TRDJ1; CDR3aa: CALGELGLVERYYATTGDTDKLIF
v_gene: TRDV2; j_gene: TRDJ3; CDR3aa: CACDTAGGSWDTRQIFF
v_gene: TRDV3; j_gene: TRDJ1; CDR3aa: CAFTGSDFHTDKLIF
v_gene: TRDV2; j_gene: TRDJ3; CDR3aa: CACDSPGGGGSVSSWDTRQMFF
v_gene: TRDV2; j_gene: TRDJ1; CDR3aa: CACDNVGDTPDKLIF
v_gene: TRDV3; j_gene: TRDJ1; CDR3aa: CAMFDSTGGYGRPADKLIF
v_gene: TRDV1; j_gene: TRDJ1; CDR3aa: CALGGRGGGHLFVRYTDKLIF
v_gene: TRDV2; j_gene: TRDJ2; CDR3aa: CACDTMIGSAQLFF
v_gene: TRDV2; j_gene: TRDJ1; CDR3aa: CACDNVEGYKNTDKLIF
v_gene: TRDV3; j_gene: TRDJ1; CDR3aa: CAFGGPPGGYTDKLIF
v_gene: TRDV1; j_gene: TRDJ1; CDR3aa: CALGERDLPPLGWGTDKLIF
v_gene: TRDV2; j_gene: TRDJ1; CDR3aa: CACDTGGYCTDKLIF
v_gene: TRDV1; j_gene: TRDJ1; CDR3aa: CALGGSRSDKLIF
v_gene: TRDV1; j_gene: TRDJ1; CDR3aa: CALGEPRPSYVGTDKLIF
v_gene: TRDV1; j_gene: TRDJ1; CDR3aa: CALGELNTSPRKLIF